Listed below are T cell receptor beta chains from one sample, sequenced in a study of T cells in localized non-small cell lung cancer. Here immunoSEQ multiplex PCR was the method, and the copy in TCRdb shows in-frame clones only, minus some. Of around 28,000 clones listed, 94% were seen once; the top ten hold around 0.66%. The sequences come from peripheral blood, collected before any cancer treatment. All receptors come from a woman aged 35 to 69 with stage I lung adenocarcinoma. Both conserved end residues are part of each CDR3. D genes are given only for firm matches. Size tells how often a clone was seen (once, few, many) or the class of an expanded clone, and some rows leave it out.

d_call: -
v_call: TRBV19
clone_size: -
j_call: TRBJ2-7
cdr3_nt: TGTGCCAGTAGTATAGATGACAGGGGAGGGGAGCAGTACTTC
cdr3_aa: CASSIDDRGGEQYF

d_call: -
v_call: TRBV18
clone_size: -
j_call: TRBJ2-2
cdr3_nt: TGTGCCAGCTCACCTACAAGAGAAACCGGGGAGCTGTTTTTT
cdr3_aa: CASSPTRETGELFF

d_call: -
v_call: TRBV28
clone_size: -
j_call: TRBJ1-4
cdr3_nt: TGTGCCAGCAGTTTAGTTTCCCATAATGAAAAACTGTTTTTT
cdr3_aa: CASSLVSHNEKLFF

d_call: -
v_call: TRBV5-1
clone_size: once
j_call: TRBJ2-7
cdr3_nt: TGCGCCAGCAGCTTAACAGTGGGAACCTACGAGCAGTACTTC
cdr3_aa: CASSLTVGTYEQYF

d_call: TRBD1
v_call: TRBV12-5
clone_size: -
j_call: TRBJ2-2
cdr3_nt: TGTGCTAGTGGTTCGACAGGGGGCAGGGGGGAGCTGTTTTTT
cdr3_aa: CASGSTGGRGELFF

d_call: TRBD2
v_call: TRBV7-2
clone_size: -
j_call: TRBJ2-5
cdr3_nt: TGTGCCAGCAGCTGGACGGGACTAGCGGGGCAAGAGACCCAGTACTTC
cdr3_aa: CASSWTGLAGQETQYF

d_call: -
v_call: TRBV9
clone_size: -
j_call: TRBJ1-3
cdr3_nt: TGTGCCAGCAGCGCCCGGACAGCGGGAAACACCATATATTTT
cdr3_aa: CASSARTAGNTIYF

d_call: TRBD1
v_call: TRBV11-3
clone_size: -
j_call: TRBJ2-1
cdr3_nt: TGTGCCAGCAGCCGGGGACAGGGCTTAAGCGATGAGCAGTTCTTC
cdr3_aa: CASSRGQGLSDEQFF

d_call: -
v_call: TRBV5-1
clone_size: once
j_call: TRBJ2-7
cdr3_nt: TGCGCCAGCAGCTCCACCACCGGCTCCTACGAGCAGTACTTC
cdr3_aa: CASSSTTGSYEQYF

d_call: -
v_call: TRBV6-5
clone_size: -
j_call: TRBJ2-1
cdr3_nt: TGTGCCAGCAGTTATGAGGGAGACAATGAGCAGTTCTTC
cdr3_aa: CASSYEGDNEQFF

d_call: -
v_call: TRBV19
clone_size: -
j_call: TRBJ1-5
cdr3_nt: TGTGCCAGTAGTATAGGGGATACCTTAAATCAGCCCCAGCATTTT
cdr3_aa: CASSIGDTLNQPQHF

d_call: TRBD1
v_call: TRBV28
clone_size: -
j_call: TRBJ1-5
cdr3_nt: TGTGCCAGCAGACACGACAGGGGTAATCAGCCCCAGCATTTT
cdr3_aa: CASRHDRGNQPQHF

d_call: -
v_call: TRBV7-2
clone_size: -
j_call: TRBJ2-7
cdr3_nt: TGTGCCAGCAGCTTAGCCCTAACGGGCGAGCAGTACTTC
cdr3_aa: CASSLALTGEQYF

d_call: -
v_call: TRBV5-1
clone_size: -
j_call: TRBJ2-3
cdr3_nt: TGCGCCAGCAAACTTGCTCAGGGGGGAGATACGCAGTATTTT
cdr3_aa: CASKLAQGGDTQYF

d_call: -
v_call: TRBV19
clone_size: -
j_call: TRBJ1-1
cdr3_nt: TGTGCCAGTAGTATAGAAGGCCCAAGCCCGAGGGTAAACACTGAAGCTTTCTTT
cdr3_aa: CASSIEGPSPRVNTEAFF

d_call: -
v_call: TRBV7-8
clone_size: -
j_call: TRBJ1-2
cdr3_nt: TGTGCCAGCAGCTTAGTGAATGGTGGCTACACCTTC
cdr3_aa: CASSLVNGGYTF

d_call: TRBD1
v_call: TRBV2
clone_size: -
j_call: TRBJ2-3
cdr3_nt: TGTGCCAGCACTCCGGGACAGGGAAGATCAGATACGCAGTATTTT
cdr3_aa: CASTPGQGRSDTQYF

d_call: TRBD1
v_call: TRBV28
clone_size: -
j_call: TRBJ1-2
cdr3_nt: TGTGCCAGCAATGACAGGGCGGACCGCTACACCTTC
cdr3_aa: CASNDRADRYTF

d_call: -
v_call: TRBV9
clone_size: -
j_call: TRBJ2-2
cdr3_nt: TGTGCCAGCAGCGTAGGACGACCCAACACCGGGGAGCTGTTTTTT
cdr3_aa: CASSVGRPNTGELFF

d_call: TRBD1
v_call: TRBV7-8
clone_size: -
j_call: TRBJ1-5
cdr3_nt: TGTGCCAGCAGCTTAGGAATAGGGGGCGCGAGAAATCAGCCCCAGCATTTT
cdr3_aa: CASSLGIGGARNQPQHF

d_call: TRBD1
v_call: TRBV19
clone_size: -
j_call: TRBJ2-2
cdr3_nt: TGTGCCAGTAGTATTCGTCTGGAACTAGGACAGGGTGGTTCCGGGGAGCTGTTTTTT
cdr3_aa: CASSIRLELGQGGSGELFF

d_call: TRBD1
v_call: TRBV28
clone_size: -
j_call: TRBJ1-6
cdr3_nt: TGTGCCAGCAGTGGCACCCTACGACAGGGAGCGTCACCCCTCCACTTT
cdr3_aa: CASSGTLRQGASPLHF

d_call: -
v_call: TRBV4-3
clone_size: -
j_call: TRBJ1-1
cdr3_nt: TGCGCCAGCAGCCAAGAATTCCGTAACACTGAAGCTTTCTTT
cdr3_aa: CASSQEFRNTEAFF

d_call: TRBD1
v_call: TRBV5-6
clone_size: -
j_call: TRBJ1-6
cdr3_nt: TGTGCCAGCAGCTGGGACAGGGATAATTCACCCCTCCACTTT
cdr3_aa: CASSWDRDNSPLHF

d_call: TRBD1
v_call: TRBV11-3
clone_size: -
j_call: TRBJ1-6
cdr3_nt: TGTGCCAGCAGCCATGCGTTTGTGACGGACAGGCGAGATTCACCCCTCCACTTT
cdr3_aa: CASSHAFVTDRRDSPLHF

d_call: -
v_call: TRBV28
clone_size: -
j_call: TRBJ1-1
cdr3_nt: TGTGCCAGCAGTTTATTGGCGGATGAAGCTTTCTTT
cdr3_aa: CASSLLADEAFF

d_call: TRBD1
v_call: TRBV5-1
clone_size: -
j_call: TRBJ2-3
cdr3_nt: TGCGCCAGCAGCGGCGGACAGGCCGTGGCAGATACGCAGTATTTT
cdr3_aa: CASSGGQAVADTQYF

d_call: -
v_call: TRBV29-1
clone_size: -
j_call: TRBJ2-7
cdr3_nt: TGCAGCGTTGCCCAGGCCTACGAGCAGTACTTC
cdr3_aa: CSVAQAYEQYF

d_call: -
v_call: TRBV5-1
clone_size: once
j_call: TRBJ1-6
cdr3_nt: TGCGCCAGCAGCTTGGTATCGAGGGCCCATAATTCACCCCTCCACTTT
cdr3_aa: CASSLVSRAHNSPLHF

d_call: -
v_call: TRBV28
clone_size: -
j_call: TRBJ1-4
cdr3_nt: TGTGCCAGCAGTTTAACGGAGGCGGGGGCAAAAAAACTGTTTTTT
cdr3_aa: CASSLTEAGAKKLFF

d_call: TRBD1
v_call: TRBV6-5
clone_size: -
j_call: TRBJ2-7
cdr3_nt: TGTGCCAGCAAGGGGGCAGGGGGAATTTCCTACGAGCAGTACTTC
cdr3_aa: CASKGAGGISYEQYF

d_call: -
v_call: TRBV7-2
clone_size: -
j_call: TRBJ2-1
cdr3_nt: TGTGCCAGCAGCTCCCGGACTCCTCGTGAGCAGTTCTTC
cdr3_aa: CASSSRTPREQFF

d_call: TRBD2
v_call: TRBV6-5
clone_size: -
j_call: TRBJ2-7
cdr3_nt: TGTGCCAGCAGACGATACCAGCGGGGGACCTACGAGCAGTACTTC
cdr3_aa: CASRRYQRGTYEQYF

d_call: TRBD2
v_call: TRBV19
clone_size: -
j_call: TRBJ2-7
cdr3_nt: TGTGCCAGTAGCCCGGGAGGGGGCTACGAGCAGTACTTC
cdr3_aa: CASSPGGGYEQYF

d_call: TRBD2
v_call: TRBV7-2
clone_size: -
j_call: TRBJ2-6
cdr3_nt: TGTGCCAGCAGCCAACGGGAGGCTGGGGCCAACGTCCTGACTTTC
cdr3_aa: CASSQREAGANVLTF

d_call: -
v_call: TRBV27
clone_size: -
j_call: TRBJ1-1
cdr3_nt: TGTGCCAGCAGTTTAACTGGGGGGAACACTGAAGCTTTCTTT
cdr3_aa: CASSLTGGNTEAFF

d_call: -
v_call: TRBV5-1
clone_size: -
j_call: TRBJ2-5
cdr3_nt: TGCGCCAGCAGCCTAGCAGGTGGCAGAGAGACCCAGTACTTC
cdr3_aa: CASSLAGGRETQYF

d_call: TRBD1
v_call: TRBV29-1
clone_size: -
j_call: TRBJ1-1
cdr3_nt: TGCAGCGCCCGACAGGGGCGGACTGAAGCTTTCTTT
cdr3_aa: CSARQGRTEAFF

d_call: -
v_call: TRBV18
clone_size: -
j_call: TRBJ1-2
cdr3_nt: TGTGCCAGCTCACCGCCTAACAGGGTAGATGACTATGGCTACACCTTC
cdr3_aa: CASSPPNRVDDYGYTF

d_call: -
v_call: TRBV11-3
clone_size: -
j_call: TRBJ2-5
cdr3_nt: TGTGCCAGCGTTAGTAGCCCCTACCAGCGGGGACAACAAGAGACCCAGTACTTC
cdr3_aa: CASVSSPYQRGQQETQYF

d_call: TRBD1
v_call: TRBV7-8
clone_size: -
j_call: TRBJ2-5
cdr3_nt: TGTGCCAGCAGCCGAGGGACAGGGGATGGCCAGAGCCTAAGAAGGTTGGAGACCCAGTACTTC
cdr3_aa: CASSRGTGDGQSLRRLETQYF

d_call: TRBD2
v_call: TRBV18
clone_size: -
j_call: TRBJ2-3
cdr3_nt: TGTGCCAGCTCACCACGGACTAGCGGGGGGGATACGCAGTATTTT
cdr3_aa: CASSPRTSGGDTQYF

d_call: TRBD2
v_call: TRBV11-2
clone_size: -
j_call: TRBJ2-2
cdr3_nt: TGTGCCAGCACCACGCGGGGGAGTGTCGCCGGGGAGCTGTTTTTT
cdr3_aa: CASTTRGSVAGELFF

d_call: -
v_call: TRBV11-2
clone_size: -
j_call: TRBJ1-2
cdr3_nt: TGTGCCAGCAGCGTGCAAGCCGGCCCTGGGCCATATGGCTACACCTTC
cdr3_aa: CASSVQAGPGPYGYTF

d_call: TRBD1
v_call: TRBV10-2
clone_size: -
j_call: TRBJ1-5
cdr3_nt: TGCGCCTCACGGGGGACAGGGGGCGGTCTGGGTCAGCCCCAGCATTTT
cdr3_aa: CASRGTGGGLGQPQHF

d_call: -
v_call: TRBV6-1
clone_size: -
j_call: TRBJ2-1
cdr3_nt: TGTGCCAGCAGTCGACAGGAGTTGGATGAGCAGTTCTTC
cdr3_aa: CASSRQELDEQFF

d_call: -
v_call: TRBV27
clone_size: -
j_call: TRBJ1-6
cdr3_nt: TGTGCCAGCAGTTCCACCGGGACACGACTCGACGGTTCACCCCTCCACTTT
cdr3_aa: CASSSTGTRLDGSPLHF

d_call: TRBD2
v_call: TRBV5-4
clone_size: -
j_call: TRBJ2-3
cdr3_nt: TGTGCCAGCAGTTTGGGACTAGCGGAGATGGGGAATACGCAGTATTTT
cdr3_aa: CASSLGLAEMGNTQYF

d_call: -
v_call: TRBV5-4
clone_size: -
j_call: TRBJ1-1
cdr3_nt: TGTGCCAGCAACCCCCTATCGGGGACTGAAGCTTTCTTT
cdr3_aa: CASNPLSGTEAFF

d_call: -
v_call: TRBV4-3
clone_size: -
j_call: TRBJ1-1
cdr3_nt: TGCGCCAGCAGCCCTAGATTCGGGGGCTATGAGGACACTGAAGCTTTCTTT
cdr3_aa: CASSPRFGGYEDTEAFF

d_call: -
v_call: TRBV5-1
clone_size: few
j_call: TRBJ1-2
cdr3_nt: TGCGCCAGCAGCCTGACCCAAAGAGGCTATGGCTACACCTTC
cdr3_aa: CASSLTQRGYGYTF

d_call: TRBD1
v_call: TRBV5-1
clone_size: -
j_call: TRBJ1-1
cdr3_nt: TGCGCCAGCTCTGGGGACCAGGGGGAAAAAGCTTTCTTT
cdr3_aa: CASSGDQGEKAFF

d_call: -
v_call: TRBV7-9
clone_size: -
j_call: TRBJ2-5
cdr3_nt: TGTGCCAGCAGCTTCTTCTTAGGGGAAGAGACCCAGTACTTC
cdr3_aa: CASSFFLGEETQYF

d_call: TRBD1
v_call: TRBV18
clone_size: -
j_call: TRBJ2-7
cdr3_nt: TGTGCCAGCTCACCCGGGACAGACTCCTACGAGCAGTACTTC
cdr3_aa: CASSPGTDSYEQYF

d_call: -
v_call: TRBV11-3
clone_size: few
j_call: TRBJ2-1
cdr3_nt: TGTGCCAGCAGCTTAGAGGGGGGGCGCAATGAGCAGTTCTTC
cdr3_aa: CASSLEGGRNEQFF

d_call: -
v_call: TRBV7-2
clone_size: -
j_call: TRBJ1-6
cdr3_nt: TGTGCCAGCAGCTTATATGCGGGTTCCTATAATTCACCCCTCCACTTT
cdr3_aa: CASSLYAGSYNSPLHF

d_call: -
v_call: TRBV7-2
clone_size: -
j_call: TRBJ2-6
cdr3_nt: TGTGCCAGCAGCCCCCGCCGGGGAATGGCTGGGGCCAACGTCCTGACTTTC
cdr3_aa: CASSPRRGMAGANVLTF

d_call: TRBD2
v_call: TRBV18
clone_size: -
j_call: TRBJ2-3
cdr3_nt: TGTGCCAGCTCCCCTAGCGGGACTTGGGCAGATACGCAGTATTTT
cdr3_aa: CASSPSGTWADTQYF

d_call: -
v_call: TRBV15
clone_size: once
j_call: TRBJ1-1
cdr3_nt: TGTGCCACCAGCAGCCAGTTGGGGCGGAACACTGAAGCTTTCTTT
cdr3_aa: CATSSQLGRNTEAFF